These 16 T cell receptor beta chains originate from one sample sequenced in a study of shared clonotypes between healthy human individuals. Sequencing was performed with immunoSEQ multiplex PCR; in TCRdb, only in-frame clones are kept and a portion is missing. The sample lists about half a million clones, 81% occurring once. The source material was PBMCs. The origin of the receptors is a woman aged 40 to 50 in good health. Some clones in this sample may be carry-over from other donors' samples.

This chain joins TRBV7-6 and TRBJ1-3; TRBD1 matches at 7 bases. There are 19 residues in the CDR3. V was pared by 5 bases and J by 0 bases, with 16 bases of the junction left unmatched. CDR1 SGHVS and CDR2 FNYEAQ come from the germline V gene. Here the CDR3 DNA reads TGTGCCAGCAGCCTGAAGGGGGCTAGACCTTCTAGCTCTGGAAACACCATATATTTT. It codes for CASSLKGARPSSSGNTIYF.

The chain links TRBV6-1 to TRBJ1-5; D is unresolved. V was pared by 6 bases and J by 4 bases, with 13 bases between. The CDR3 consists of 14 residues. Germline loops: CDR1 MNHNS, CDR2 SASEGT. Here the CDR3 DNA reads TGTGCCAGCAGACTACAAGAGGGTAATCAGCCCCAGCATTTT. Translating gives CASRLQEGNQPQHF.

V and J are TRBV28 and TRBJ2-2; TRBD2 aligns across 13 bases. CDR3 length: 18 residues. The V gene's germline CDR1 is MDHEN and CDR2 SYDVKM. The ends lost 4 bases at V and 2 bases at J; junction bases unmatched: 7. In DNA, the CDR3 is TGTGCCAGCAGTTCCCTAACTAGCGGGAGGGCCAACACCGGGGAGCTGTTTTTT. Protein product: CASSSLTSGRANTGELFF.

Remarks on this clone: The DNA is omitted, as the CDR3 cannot be located on it reliably, and the CDR3 follows TCRdb's listing. This chain uses TRBV9 with TRBJ2-1. The CDR3 length equals 16 residues, ends included. CDR1 is SGDLS and CDR2 is YYNGEE in the germline V gene. The CDR3 is CASSVGLSGPYNEQFF.

This chain uses TRBV7-2 with TRBJ2-5; D uncertain. Deletions cut 5 bases from V and 1 base from J, with 14 bases between. CDR1 and CDR2 (germline): SGHTA, FQGNSA. The CDR3 spans 15 residues. For the CDR3, the DNA is TGTGCCAGCAGCCCAAGTTCCGGCCTCCAAGAGACCCAGTACTTC. The encoded protein is CASSPSSGLQETQYF.

The V call is TRBV12-2, the J call TRBJ1-5. TRBV12-2 is flagged as a pseudogene. The CDR3 has 14 residues. CDR3 in amino acids: CASRFTGTWQPQHF. CDR3 sequence (DNA): TGTGCAAGTCGCTTCACCGGGACGTGGCAGCCCCAGCATTTT.

This clone showed up just once. The rearrangement uses TRBV28 and TRBJ2-3, with 7 bases that match TRBD1. Unmatched junction bases numbered 11, after V lost 6 bases and J lost 2 bases. Germline V lookup: CDR1 MDHEN, CDR2 SYDVKM. This CDR3 has 16 amino acids. CDR3 DNA: TGTGCCAGCAGAGATACGACAGGGACGATCACAGATACGCAGTATTTT. Translation gives CASRDTTGTITDTQYF.

As for this clone: The identical CDR3 is also encoded by other nucleotide sequences in the sample. The V and J genes are TRBV5-4 and TRBJ2-5; no clear D. CDR3 length: 11 residues. Germline CDR1 is SGHNT and CDR2 is YYREEE (reference sequence). The germline V and J ends were trimmed by 3 bases and 1 base, with 1 base remaining between them. The CDR3 region has the DNA TGTGCCAGCAGCTCCCAAGAGACCCAGTACTTC. This translates into CASSSQETQYF.

This chain connects TRBV28 to TRBJ2-3; D not resolved. The CDR3 length is 13 residues. Trimming removed 1 base at V and 5 bases at J, with 7 bases between. Germline CDR1 is MDHEN and CDR2 is SYDVKM. CDR3 sequence reads: CASSLSGGDTQYF. As DNA, the CDR3 is TGTGCCAGCAGTTTATCGGGTGGAGATACGCAGTATTTT.

As for this clone: Mismatch with germline at one junction end may stem from a read error. This chain joins TRBV19 and TRBJ1-2; TRBD1 matches at 8 bases. In germline, CDR1 is LNHDA, CDR2 SQIVND (reference sequence). There are 13 residues in the CDR3. The CDR3 loop is CASSIGQGDGHTF. CDR3 nucleotides: TGTGCCAGTAGTATCGGACAGGGAGATGGCCACACCTTC.

The chain is built from TRBV27 and TRBJ2-5; possible D gene TRBD2, 5 bases. CDR3 length: 14 residues. V gave up 6 bases and J gave up 1 base, with 12 bases separating them. Germline V gene data show CDR1 as MNHEY and CDR2 as SMNVEV (reference sequence). The CDR3 reads CASSSLRVQETQYF. The CDR3 DNA is TGTGCCAGCAGCTCCCTGCGGGTCCAAGAGACCCAGTACTTC.

A remark on this clone: A read error is the likely source, as a far larger clone sits one nucleotide away. CDR3 in amino acids: CASSESGNYGYTF. In DNA form, the CDR3 reads TGCGCCAGCAGTGAGTCGGGGAACTATGGCTACACCTTC. The rearrangement joins TRBV10-2 to TRBJ1-2; D not resolved. CDR1 is WSHSY and CDR2 is SAAADI in the germline V gene. Deletions cut 0 bases from V and 2 bases from J, with 4 bases between. This CDR3 region has 13 residues.

The genes are TRBV5-1 and TRBJ1-3; unclear D gene. V gave up 0 bases and J gave up 0 bases, with 13 bases separating them. The CDR3 has 17 residues. Per the germline V gene, CDR1 is SGHRS and CDR2 is YFSETQ. The CDR3 protein is CASSLGPLGSSGNTIYF. CDR3 coding DNA: TGCGCCAGCAGCTTGGGCCCCCTAGGGAGCTCTGGAAACACCATATATTTT.

This clone has only a few counts. The genes are TRBV4-1 and TRBJ1-4; no reliable D call. Germline V gene sequence: CDR1 MGHRA, CDR2 YSYEKL. The CDR3 loop spans 15 amino acids. V lost 1 base and J 8 bases, leaving 14 bases between the germline ends. The CDR3 nucleotides read TGCGCCAGCAGCCAAGGCTCAGACTATCGGGAAAAACTGTTTTTT. Encoded protein: CASSQGSDYREKLFF.

The V and J genes are TRBV5-4 and TRBJ2-7, with D possibly TRBD2 on 6 matching bases. V dropped 3 bases and J dropped 4 bases, with 14 bases sitting between them. Looked up from germline, CDR1 is SGHNT and CDR2 is YYREEE (reference sequence). The CDR3 totals 14 residues. The CDR3, as DNA: TGTGCCAGCAGCTCCGGGACTTCCTTATACGAGCAGTACTTC. Protein: CASSSGTSLYEQYF.

In regard to this clone: Distinct nucleotide sequences in the sample also encode this CDR3. The chain couples TRBV5-5 to TRBJ2-5, with unresolved D. The length of the CDR3 is 14 residues. CDR1 is SGHKS and CDR2 is YYEKEE in the germline V gene (reference sequence). V was trimmed by 0 bases and J by 2 bases, leaving 8 bases between them. The DNA of the CDR3 is TGTGCCAGCAGCTTGGGGGCCCGGCAAGAGACCCAGTACTTC. The encoded protein is CASSLGARQETQYF.